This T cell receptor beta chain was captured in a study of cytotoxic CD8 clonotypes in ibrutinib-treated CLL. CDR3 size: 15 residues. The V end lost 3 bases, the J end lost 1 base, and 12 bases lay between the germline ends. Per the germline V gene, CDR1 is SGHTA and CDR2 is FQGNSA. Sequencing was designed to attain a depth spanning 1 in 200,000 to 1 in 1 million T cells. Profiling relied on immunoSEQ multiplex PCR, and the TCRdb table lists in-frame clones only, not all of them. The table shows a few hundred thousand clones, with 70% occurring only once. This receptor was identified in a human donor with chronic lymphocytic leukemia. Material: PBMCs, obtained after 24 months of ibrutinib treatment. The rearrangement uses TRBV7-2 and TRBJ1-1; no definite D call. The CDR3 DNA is TGTGCCAGCAGCTTCCAGGTTTATGGGAACACTGAAGCTTTCTTT. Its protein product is CASSFQVYGNTEAFF.